The sequence of this TCR beta chain was determined in a study of blood T cell repertoires in COVID-19. The wider study: PBMCs, B-cell-depleted T cells, or T cells were the source of the cDNA or gDNA that made up the material.

Authors' data handling: Quantification of nucleated cells was approximated via reference gene primer amplification. Profiled with immunoSEQ multiplex PCR; TCRdb holds only in-frame clones, not every one. V and J calls and clone size are those listed in that table; D and trimming were worked out from the DNA. The profile shows some 300,000 clones, 85% to 90% of them singletons. Those enrolled in Seattle joined during active infection and were followed longitudinally afterward. Sequencing was done on a sample of peripheral blood. This receptor was taken from a woman between 45 and 60 years old with COVID-19, enrolled during active disease.

As DNA, the CDR3 is TGTGCCAGCAGCCCTAGTTCCCTACAGGAATACTATGGCTACACCTTC. It codes for CASSPSSLQEYYGYTF. V and J are TRBV6-2 or TRBV6-3 and TRBJ1-2; D perhaps matches TRBD1 (5 bases). Between the trimmed V and J ends, which lost 6 bases and 3 bases, there was a span of 20 bases. The CDR3 contains 16 residues. Germline lookup yields CDR1 MNHEY and CDR2 SVGEGT.